These T cell receptor beta chains were read from a single sample in a study of blood T cells in healthy people across ages. TCRdb re-called the 5' RACE reads with MiXCR, one entry per CDR3 protein. The sample has hundreds of thousands of distinct CDR3 sequences; more than 40% are singletons. Sequenced input: blood. The origin of the receptors is a woman aged 55-70 years in good health. Each CDR3 is given with its conserved first and last residue. The D gene is left open where the match is weak. The size field is filled for only some rows; it gives once, few, many or a size class.

TRBJ2-7,TRBV2,.,TRBD2,TGTGCCAGCAGGCGCAGCGGGAATGGCTGCGAGCAGTACTTC,CASRRSGNGCEQYF
TRBJ2-3,TRBV15,.,.,TGTGCCACCAGCATAACAAGGGGTAGCACAGATACGCAGTATTTT,CATSITRGSTDTQYF
TRBJ2-1,TRBV20-1,.,.,TGCAGTGCTGGCCAGGCGTCCTACAATGAGCAGTTCTTC,CSAGQASYNEQFF
TRBJ2-1,TRBV5-1,.,.,TGCGCCAGCAGCTTCACAGGGCAGGATGAGCAGTTCTTC,CASSFTGQDEQFF
TRBJ1-1,TRBV2,.,.,TGTGCCAGCAATACGGGATTCGCTGAAGCTTTCTTT,CASNTGFAEAFF
TRBJ2-7,TRBV3-1,.,.,TGTGCCAGCAGCCAAGAACCACCGCACTCCTACGAGCAGTACTTC,CASSQEPPHSYEQYF
TRBJ2-1,TRBV7-9,few,.,TGTGCCAGCAGCTTACCCCAAGTAGCTCTTGAGCAGTTCTTC,CASSLPQVALEQFF
TRBJ1-4,TRBV2,many,.,TGTGCCAGCAGTGAGAAAATCGCGGGACTGTTTTTT,CASSEKIAGLFF
TRBJ2-5,TRBV7-9,few,TRBD2,TGTGCCAGCAGCCCCCGGGGGGGGAAAGGTCAAGAGACCCAGTACTTC,CASSPRGGKGQETQYF
TRBJ1-1,TRBV20-1,.,.,TGCAGTGCTAGTGCGGGTGGTGAAGCTTTCTTT,CSASAGGEAFF
TRBJ1-1,TRBV4-2,.,.,TGTGCCAGCAGCCAAGCCCTGGCGAACACTGAAGCTTTCTTT,CASSQALANTEAFF
TRBJ1-2,TRBV2,.,.,TGTGCCAGCAAAGACCAGGTGGACTATGGCTACACCTTC,CASKDQVDYGYTF
TRBJ2-3,TRBV11-2,.,TRBD2,TGTGCCAGCAGCTTAGGAGAGCGACTAGCAAAATCTACGCAGTATTTT,CASSLGERLAKSTQYF
TRBJ2-1,TRBV5-1,few,TRBD2,TGCGCCAGCAGCTCAGGGACTAGCGGGCCCAATGAGCAGTTCTTC,CASSSGTSGPNEQFF
TRBJ1-5,TRBV28,.,.,TGTGCCAGCAGTCCGTTAGAACAAAATCAGCCCCAGCATTTT,CASSPLEQNQPQHF
TRBJ2-4,TRBV11-2,few,TRBD1,TGTGCCAGCAGTTACAGGGGGATGGCCAAAAACATTCAGTACTTC,CASSYRGMAKNIQYF
TRBJ1-4,TRBV4-3,few,.,TGCGCCAGCGGCTCAGGGGACTTTAATGAAAAACTGTTTTTT,CASGSGDFNEKLFF
TRBJ1-5,TRBV6-2/TRBV6-3,few,.,TGTGCCAGCAGTAAGACGACGGGTCAGCCCCAGCATTTT,CASSKTTGQPQHF
TRBJ1-4,TRBV28,.,TRBD1,TGTGCCAGCAGCCGGACAGGGGACGGGGAAAAACTGTTTTTT,CASSRTGDGEKLFF
TRBJ1-2,TRBV5-1,once,TRBD1,TGCGCCAGCAGCAGACAGGGGGACGGGCATGGCTACACCTTC,CASSRQGDGHGYTF
TRBJ2-3,TRBV7-2,.,.,TGTGCCAGCAGCTTAGCGCAGGGTTCTAGCACAGATACGCAGTATTTT,CASSLAQGSSTDTQYF
TRBJ2-5,TRBV5-1,few,.,TGCGCCAGCAGCTTGGGATGGATGGAGACCCAGTACTTC,CASSLGWMETQYF
TRBJ2-1,TRBV5-1,.,TRBD2,TGCGCCAGACTGGGGGGTTTGGGACTAGCGGAGTCTTACAATGAGCAGTTCTTC,CARLGGLGLAESYNEQFF
TRBJ2-3,TRBV5-1,.,.,TGCGCCAGCCGGAGCGGAAGCACAGATACGCAGTATTTT,CASRSGSTDTQYF
TRBJ2-3,TRBV6-5,few,TRBD2,TGTGCCAGCAGTCGTAGCGGGAGGGGGACAGATACGCAGTATTTT,CASSRSGRGTDTQYF
TRBJ2-7,TRBV7-6,.,.,TGTGCCAGCAGCCCCAAGGGCCAGGGGATCGACGAGCAGTACTTC,CASSPKGQGIDEQYF
TRBJ2-4,TRBV20-1,.,.,TGCAGTGCTAGACACCGGGCTAAAAACATTCAGTACTTC,CSARHRAKNIQYF
TRBJ2-7,TRBV7-2,.,.,TGTGCCAGCATCTTCCGGGGGGCATACGAGCAGTACTTC,CASIFRGAYEQYF
TRBJ2-1,TRBV7-2,.,TRBD2,TGTGCCAGCAGTTCATATTCCGGGACTAGCGGTTACAATGAGCAGTTCTTC,CASSSYSGTSGYNEQFF
TRBJ2-3,TRBV15,.,.,TGTGCCACCAGCAGAGAAGCAACAGATACGCAGTATTTT,CATSREATDTQYF
TRBJ1-2,TRBV6-5,.,.,TGTGCCAGCTCGAGAGGGGCAGGGGATGGCTACACCTTC,CASSRGAGDGYTF
TRBJ2-5,TRBV4-2,.,.,TGTGCCAGCAGCCACGTTGGGGGAAGAGAGACCCAGTACTTC,CASSHVGGRETQYF
TRBJ2-7,TRBV2,many,TRBD2,TGTGCCAGCAGCTTGGGACTAGCGAGTAACGAGCAGTACTTC,CASSLGLASNEQYF
TRBJ1-2,TRBV5-1,.,.,TGCGCCAGCAGCGAGGGACGTCTCTATGGCTACACCTTC,CASSEGRLYGYTF
TRBJ2-5,TRBV2,.,.,TGTGCCAGCAATGGGGACTTCCAAGAGACCCAGTACTTC,CASNGDFQETQYF
TRBJ2-6,TRBV7-2,.,TRBD1,TGTGCCAGCAGCTTAGCAGGGACAGGGACTGTAGTCTCTGGGGCCAACGTCCTGACTTTC,CASSLAGTGTVVSGANVLTF
TRBJ2-1,TRBV20-1,.,TRBD2,TGCAGTGCTAGAGTTGGGACTAGTCAGAATGAGCAGTTCTTC,CSARVGTSQNEQFF
TRBJ2-1,TRBV7-2,.,.,TGTGCCAGCAGCCACCAAGCGGACTCCTACAATGAGCAGTTCTTC,CASSHQADSYNEQFF
TRBJ2-1,TRBV5-1,.,TRBD1,TGCGCCAGCAGCCCCTCGGGACAGTCATACAATGAGCAGTTCTTC,CASSPSGQSYNEQFF
TRBJ1-4,TRBV4-2,.,TRBD1,TGTGCCAGCAGCCCCCGGACAGGGGGTAATGAAAAACTGTTTTTT,CASSPRTGGNEKLFF
TRBJ2-3,TRBV4-2,.,TRBD2,TGTGCCAGCAGCCTTCTGACTAGCGGTATCACAGATACGCAGTATTTT,CASSLLTSGITDTQYF
TRBJ2-5,TRBV5-1,once,.,TGCGTCAGCAGCTTGAATGCAGGACAGCAAGAGACCCAGTACTTC,CVSSLNAGQQETQYF
TRBJ2-2,TRBV10-3,.,TRBD2,TGTGCCATCAGTGGGTCGGTACTAGCGGGGGACACCGGGGAGCTGTTTTTT,CAISGSVLAGDTGELFF
TRBJ2-1,TRBV20-1,many,TRBD2,TGCAGTGCTAGACTAGCGGACAATGAGCAGTTCTTC,CSARLADNEQFF
TRBJ1-4,TRBV7-2,.,.,TGTGCCAGCAGCTTCAGGGGTACAACTAATGAAAAACTGTTTTTT,CASSFRGTTNEKLFF
TRBJ2-7,TRBV7-2,.,.,TGTGCCAGCAGCTTAAGCGGGCAGGCCTACGAGCAGTACTTC,CASSLSGQAYEQYF
TRBJ2-1,TRBV6-2/TRBV6-3,.,.,TGTGCCAGCAGTTACTCGATTCTTACTTACAATGAGCAGTTCTTC,CASSYSILTYNEQFF
TRBJ1-2,TRBV21-1,.,.,TGTGCCAGCAGCAGGGGGTTCGGTGTTCACGGCTACACCTTC,CASSRGFGVHGYTF